This is a list of T cell receptor beta chains from one sample in a study of T-cell memory formation after mild COVID-19. TCRdb redid the calling of the 5' RACE reads with MiXCR, one entry per CDR3 protein. This table holds 140,000 to 150,000 distinct CDR3 sequences, 25% found once. Sequencing was done on a sample of PBMCs or a T cell subset sorted from them (not recorded which). The source is an adult woman who had mild COVID-19 (a few samples of this study predate the infection). Cell type and time point are not known. CDR3s include the opening cysteine and the closing phenylalanine or tryptophan. The order of the fields is J gene, V gene, CDR3 length, CDR3 protein.

TRBJ1-1	TRBV5-4	13	CASSLGEPAEAFF
TRBJ2-1	TRBV6-2/TRBV6-3	14	CASTGTVTYNEQFF
TRBJ2-2	TRBV6-5	12	CASSNRAGELFF
TRBJ2-7	TRBV10-3	14	CAISGTSGDYEQYF
TRBJ2-3	TRBV7-8	12	CASSLPRDTQYF
TRBJ2-6	TRBV13	17	CASSSRQGFSGANVLTF
TRBJ1-2	TRBV9	12	CASSAGTDGYTF
TRBJ1-5	TRBV20-1	14	CSASLGQVGQPQHF
TRBJ1-1	TRBV24-1	13	CATQPEEYGEAFF
TRBJ2-1	TRBV3-1	17	CASSQDGAGGGFAEQFF
TRBJ2-7	TRBV5-1	15	CASSLDPGNSYEQYF
TRBJ2-3	TRBV4-3	14	CASSQAAVTDTQYF
TRBJ2-7	TRBV4-3	15	CASSQDRAGGSEQYF
TRBJ1-5	TRBV27	15	CASSLSAGGLQPQHF
TRBJ2-3	TRBV15	15	CATSRDGVAADTQYF
TRBJ2-1	TRBV15	15	CATSFPTSGDNEQFF
TRBJ2-5	TRBV28	15	CASSLRGALGETQYF
TRBJ2-3	TRBV7-2	14	CASSPGGASDTQYF
TRBJ2-7	TRBV4-1	14	CASSQYSEAGEQYF
TRBJ1-2	TRBV14	15	CASSQELGTWYGYTF
TRBJ2-1	TRBV20-1	14	CSARTSGWAMGQFF
TRBJ2-7	TRBV7-6	15	CASSQYRDFSYEQYF
TRBJ2-6	TRBV27	17	CASSGQGGDSGANVLTF
TRBJ2-7	TRBV9	14	CASTESSGSYEQYF
TRBJ2-7	TRBV6-1	14	CASSARGRETEQYF
TRBJ2-3	TRBV6-2/TRBV6-3	15	CASSYEGGRTDTQYF
TRBJ2-2	TRBV24-1	15	CATSDFKAAAGELFF
TRBJ2-2	TRBV5-5	15	CASSWTGTWGGELFF
TRBJ2-3	TRBV5-4	17	CASSFPGLAGTTDTQYF
TRBJ2-3	TRBV11-2	15	CASSLAARGWDTQYF
TRBJ2-7	TRBV4-1	15	CASSQDRTRGREQYF
TRBJ2-1	TRBV7-9	15	CASSPPMYENNEQFF
TRBJ2-5	TRBV12-5	15	CASGFPGLDSETQYF
TRBJ1-4	TRBV4-2	15	CASSLSTSPNEKLFF
TRBJ2-1	TRBV20-1	11	CSAQGLREQFF
TRBJ2-7	TRBV18	16	CASSHSRDDRLDEQYF
TRBJ2-3	TRBV11-3	18	CASSRGDRGRGSSDTQYF
TRBJ2-1	TRBV9	16	CASSNGLAGSYNEQFF
TRBJ2-3	TRBV12-3/TRBV12-4	12	CASSSTGGLWYF
TRBJ2-3	TRBV12-3/TRBV12-4	14	CASNSGGEADTQYF
TRBJ1-4	TRBV3-1	15	CASSQEGGQGTGLFF
TRBJ2-7	TRBV7-6	14	CASSLAGGSDEQYF
TRBJ2-1	TRBV5-1	17	CASSLSAEGLGYNEQFF
TRBJ2-5	TRBV7-6	16	CASSSLPGPEPETQYF